The rows below give T cell receptor beta chains drawn from one sample of a study of OX40 agonist ivuxolimab in advanced cancers. Sequenced by immunoSEQ multiplex PCR; TCRdb stores in-frame clones only, minus some. Among about 60,000 clones listed, roughly 85% were seen once. The sequencing used CD4+ or CD8+ T cells sorted from blood, collected in a trial of the OX40 agonist ivuxolimab. Receptor source: an adult with an advanced solid tumor such as melanoma, head and neck, liver or kidney cancer. Both conserved end residues are part of each CDR3. A D gene is named only where the DNA matches it firmly. Only some rows state a clone size, as once, few, many or a class for expanded clones.

j_gene: TRBJ1-5; abundance: .; d_gene: .; v_gene: TRBV18; CDR3aa: CASSLTGPDQPQHF; CDR3nt: TGTGCCAGCTCACTCACAGGGCCGGATCAGCCCCAGCATTTT
j_gene: TRBJ2-7; abundance: .; d_gene: TRBD1; v_gene: TRBV7-9; CDR3aa: CASGRDRNYEQYF; CDR3nt: TGTGCCAGCGGCCGGGACAGGAACTACGAGCAGTACTTC
j_gene: TRBJ1-6; abundance: .; d_gene: TRBD1; v_gene: TRBV19; CDR3aa: CASCRDRRSPLHF; CDR3nt: TGTGCCAGTTGCCGGGACAGAAGGTCACCCCTCCACTTT
j_gene: TRBJ2-7; abundance: .; d_gene: TRBD1; v_gene: TRBV19; CDR3aa: CASSTTGGEFYEQYF; CDR3nt: TGTGCCAGTAGTACGACAGGGGGCGAGTTCTACGAGCAGTACTTC
j_gene: TRBJ1-1; abundance: .; d_gene: .; v_gene: TRBV28; CDR3aa: CASFERRNTEAFF; CDR3nt: TGTGCCAGCTTTGAGAGGAGGAACACTGAAGCTTTCTTT
j_gene: TRBJ2-7; abundance: .; d_gene: TRBD2; v_gene: TRBV19; CDR3aa: CASSTYYSGDAYEQYF; CDR3nt: TGTGCCAGTAGTACCTACTATAGCGGGGACGCCTACGAGCAGTACTTC
j_gene: TRBJ1-4; abundance: .; d_gene: TRBD1; v_gene: TRBV7-6; CDR3aa: CASSLAGDRGEKLFF; CDR3nt: TGTGCCAGCAGCTTAGCCGGAGACAGGGGTGAAAAACTGTTTTTT
j_gene: TRBJ1-2; abundance: .; d_gene: TRBD1; v_gene: TRBV19; CDR3aa: CASSLYSRTGIYGYTF; CDR3nt: TGTGCCAGTAGTCTCTATTCTCGGACAGGAATATATGGCTACACCTTC
j_gene: TRBJ2-1; abundance: .; d_gene: .; v_gene: TRBV27; CDR3aa: CASSPRGTANRGENEQFF; CDR3nt: TGTGCCAGCAGTCCAAGGGGGACTGCAAACAGAGGGGAAAATGAGCAGTTCTTC
j_gene: TRBJ2-1; abundance: .; d_gene: TRBD2; v_gene: TRBV2; CDR3aa: CASRGTSGRIGEQFF; CDR3nt: TGTGCCAGCAGGGGGACTAGCGGGAGAATAGGTGAGCAGTTCTTC
j_gene: TRBJ1-2; abundance: once; d_gene: .; v_gene: TRBV9; CDR3aa: CASSVGVKRDGYTF; CDR3nt: TGTGCCAGCAGCGTCGGGGTTAAGAGGGATGGCTACACCTTC
j_gene: TRBJ2-7; abundance: .; d_gene: TRBD2; v_gene: TRBV19; CDR3aa: CASSKSGGLYEQYF; CDR3nt: TGTGCCAGTAGTAAAAGCGGGGGGCTCTACGAGCAGTACTTC
j_gene: TRBJ1-4; abundance: .; d_gene: .; v_gene: TRBV12-5; CDR3aa: CASGLVPRVDEKLFF; CDR3nt: TGTGCTAGTGGTTTGGTACCCAGGGTAGATGAAAAACTGTTTTTT
j_gene: TRBJ2-1; abundance: .; d_gene: .; v_gene: TRBV10-3; CDR3aa: CAISDRDTDYNEQFF; CDR3nt: TGTGCCATCAGTGACCGGGACACGGACTACAATGAGCAGTTCTTC
j_gene: TRBJ1-4; abundance: .; d_gene: .; v_gene: TRBV19; CDR3aa: CASMGRRNEKLFF; CDR3nt: TGTGCCAGTATGGGACGGAGAAATGAAAAACTGTTTTTT
j_gene: TRBJ2-1; abundance: .; d_gene: .; v_gene: TRBV19; CDR3aa: CASSISRGNNEQFF; CDR3nt: TGTGCCAGTAGTATTTCCAGGGGTAACAATGAGCAGTTCTTC
j_gene: TRBJ1-4; abundance: .; d_gene: .; v_gene: TRBV18; CDR3aa: CASSPTGATNEKLFF; CDR3nt: TGTGCCAGCTCTCCGACAGGTGCAACTAATGAAAAACTGTTTTTT
j_gene: TRBJ2-7; abundance: .; d_gene: TRBD2; v_gene: TRBV5-5; CDR3aa: CASSFPPASGRYEQYF; CDR3nt: TGTGCCAGCAGCTTCCCCCCGGCTAGCGGGAGATACGAGCAGTACTTC
j_gene: TRBJ2-3; abundance: once; d_gene: TRBD2; v_gene: TRBV2; CDR3aa: CASVSREGAADTQYF; CDR3nt: TGTGCCAGCGTCTCCCGGGAGGGCGCGGCAGATACGCAGTATTTT
j_gene: TRBJ2-6; abundance: .; d_gene: .; v_gene: TRBV15; CDR3aa: CATSRDRSGSGANVLTF; CDR3nt: TGTGCCACCAGCAGAGATCGATCGGGGTCTGGGGCCAACGTCCTGACTTTC
j_gene: TRBJ1-2; abundance: .; d_gene: .; v_gene: TRBV2; CDR3aa: CASSERDEGGYTF; CDR3nt: TGTGCCAGCAGTGAACGGGACGAGGGGGGCTACACCTTC
j_gene: TRBJ1-4; abundance: .; d_gene: .; v_gene: TRBV7-9; CDR3aa: CASSFGTVNEKLFF; CDR3nt: TGTGCCAGCAGCTTCGGGACGGTGAATGAAAAACTGTTTTTT
j_gene: TRBJ1-2; abundance: .; d_gene: .; v_gene: TRBV19; CDR3aa: CASSQQGVDYGYTF; CDR3nt: TGTGCCAGTAGTCAACAGGGAGTCGACTATGGCTACACCTTC
j_gene: TRBJ1-5; abundance: .; d_gene: .; v_gene: TRBV28; CDR3aa: CASSLRASQPQHF; CDR3nt: TGTGCCAGCAGTTTAAGGGCCAGTCAGCCCCAGCATTTT
j_gene: TRBJ2-1; abundance: once; d_gene: TRBD1; v_gene: TRBV19; CDR3aa: CASSPVRGQGGNEQFF; CDR3nt: TGTGCCAGTAGTCCGGTGAGGGGACAGGGTGGCAATGAGCAGTTCTTC
j_gene: TRBJ2-3; abundance: .; d_gene: TRBD2; v_gene: TRBV2; CDR3aa: CASTPGLESDTQYF; CDR3nt: TGTGCCAGCACCCCGGGACTAGAGTCAGATACGCAGTATTTT
j_gene: TRBJ2-7; abundance: .; d_gene: .; v_gene: TRBV5-1; CDR3aa: CASSLEAGRTYEQYF; CDR3nt: TGCGCCAGCAGCTTGGAGGCGGGCAGGACCTACGAGCAGTACTTC
j_gene: TRBJ1-2; abundance: .; d_gene: .; v_gene: TRBV28; CDR3aa: CANQGLYGYTF; CDR3nt: TGTGCCAACCAGGGGTTGTATGGCTACACCTTC
j_gene: TRBJ2-1; abundance: .; d_gene: .; v_gene: TRBV6-4; CDR3aa: CASRDYNEQFF; CDR3nt: TGTGCCAGCAGGGACTACAATGAGCAGTTCTTC
j_gene: TRBJ2-3; abundance: .; d_gene: .; v_gene: TRBV5-1; CDR3aa: CASSLVTDTQYF; CDR3nt: TGCGCCAGCAGCTTGGTCACAGATACGCAGTATTTT
j_gene: TRBJ2-3; abundance: once; d_gene: .; v_gene: TRBV29-1; CDR3aa: CSGRTDTQYF; CDR3nt: TGCAGCGGCCGAACCGATACGCAGTATTTT
j_gene: TRBJ2-1; abundance: .; d_gene: .; v_gene: TRBV6-1; CDR3aa: CASTRTDSYNEQFF; CDR3nt: TGTGCCAGCACGCGGACCGACTCCTACAATGAGCAGTTCTTC
j_gene: TRBJ1-5; abundance: .; d_gene: .; v_gene: TRBV7-9; CDR3aa: CASSLEMKGSNQPQHF; CDR3nt: TGTGCCAGCAGCTTAGAAATGAAGGGTAGCAATCAGCCCCAGCATTTT
j_gene: TRBJ2-7; abundance: .; d_gene: .; v_gene: TRBV20-1; CDR3aa: CSARPLLEQYF; CDR3nt: TGCAGTGCTAGACCGCTTCTCGAGCAGTACTTC
j_gene: TRBJ2-1; abundance: .; d_gene: TRBD1; v_gene: TRBV11-2; CDR3aa: CASSLRQGNDEQFF; CDR3nt: TGTGCCAGCAGCTTAAGACAGGGTAATGATGAGCAGTTCTTC
j_gene: TRBJ2-1; abundance: .; d_gene: .; v_gene: TRBV5-4; CDR3aa: CASSLNLNEQFF; CDR3nt: TGTGCCAGCAGCTTAAACCTCAATGAGCAGTTCTTC
j_gene: TRBJ2-2; abundance: once; d_gene: TRBD1; v_gene: TRBV11-2; CDR3aa: CASSNFRDRGTGELFF; CDR3nt: TGTGCCAGCAGCAACTTCCGGGACAGGGGGACCGGGGAGCTGTTTTTT
j_gene: TRBJ1-2; abundance: few; d_gene: TRBD1; v_gene: TRBV19; CDR3aa: CASTAGYRGTYGYTF; CDR3nt: TGTGCCAGTACCGCCGGGTACAGGGGGACGTATGGCTACACCTTC
j_gene: TRBJ2-4; abundance: .; d_gene: .; v_gene: TRBV5-1; CDR3aa: CASGPEGAKNIQYF; CDR3nt: TGCGCCAGCGGGCCAGAGGGAGCCAAAAACATTCAGTACTTC
j_gene: TRBJ1-2; abundance: .; d_gene: TRBD1; v_gene: TRBV6-1; CDR3aa: CASSEGGGNGVYGYTF; CDR3nt: TGTGCCAGCAGTGAGGGAGGGGGCAACGGGGTGTACGGCTACACCTTC
j_gene: TRBJ1-1; abundance: .; d_gene: .; v_gene: TRBV7-5; CDR3aa: CASSKQGTNTEAFF; CDR3nt: TGTGCCAGCAGCAAGCAGGGGACGAACACTGAAGCTTTCTTT
j_gene: TRBJ1-5; abundance: once; d_gene: .; v_gene: TRBV6-1; CDR3aa: CASSSQGRQPQHF; CDR3nt: TGTGCCAGCAGTTCGCAGGGTCGGCAGCCCCAGCATTTT
j_gene: TRBJ1-1; abundance: .; d_gene: .; v_gene: TRBV28; CDR3aa: CASSPSPGFTEAFF; CDR3nt: TGTGCCAGCAGTCCATCCCCGGGGTTCACTGAAGCTTTCTTT
j_gene: TRBJ1-4; abundance: .; d_gene: TRBD1; v_gene: TRBV6-1; CDR3aa: CASSEAGTGIEKLFF; CDR3nt: TGTGCCAGCAGTGAAGCCGGGACAGGGATTGAAAAACTGTTTTTT
j_gene: TRBJ2-2; abundance: .; d_gene: TRBD1; v_gene: TRBV5-1; CDR3aa: CASTATGTNTGELFF; CDR3nt: TGCGCCAGCACTGCGACAGGGACGAACACCGGGGAGCTGTTTTTT
j_gene: TRBJ1-1; abundance: .; d_gene: .; v_gene: TRBV11-2; CDR3aa: CASSPLIGTEAFF; CDR3nt: TGTGCCAGCAGCCCCCTCATTGGCACTGAAGCTTTCTTT
j_gene: TRBJ2-7; abundance: .; d_gene: TRBD1; v_gene: TRBV6-1; CDR3aa: CASIRDRVYEQYF; CDR3nt: TGTGCCAGCATCCGGGACAGGGTCTACGAGCAGTACTTC
j_gene: TRBJ2-1; abundance: .; d_gene: .; v_gene: TRBV27; CDR3aa: CASSFAVGRNDNEQFF; CDR3nt: TGTGCCAGCAGTTTTGCTGTCGGGAGAAACGACAATGAGCAGTTCTTC
j_gene: TRBJ1-6; abundance: .; d_gene: TRBD1; v_gene: TRBV10-3; CDR3aa: CAIRGQSSYNSPLHF; CDR3nt: TGTGCCATCAGGGGACAGAGCTCCTATAATTCACCCCTCCACTTT
j_gene: TRBJ1-1; abundance: .; d_gene: .; v_gene: TRBV29-1; CDR3aa: CSVEDQDRSYMNTEAFF; CDR3nt: TGCAGCGTTGAAGATCAGGACCGGTCCTACATGAACACTGAAGCTTTCTTT
j_gene: TRBJ2-5; abundance: .; d_gene: .; v_gene: TRBV5-1; CDR3aa: CASSLQETQYF; CDR3nt: TGCGCCAGCAGCTTGCAAGAGACCCAGTACTTC
j_gene: TRBJ2-7; abundance: .; d_gene: .; v_gene: TRBV20-1; CDR3aa: CSALSGYEQYF; CDR3nt: TGCAGTGCTTTAAGTGGGTACGAGCAGTACTTC
j_gene: TRBJ2-6; abundance: .; d_gene: .; v_gene: TRBV6-5; CDR3aa: CASRDNNVLTF; CDR3nt: TGTGCCAGCAGGGACAACAACGTCCTGACTTTC
j_gene: TRBJ1-2; abundance: .; d_gene: TRBD1; v_gene: TRBV5-4; CDR3aa: CASKSGTDNYGYTF; CDR3nt: TGTGCCAGCAAATCCGGGACAGATAACTATGGCTACACCTTC
j_gene: TRBJ2-3; abundance: .; d_gene: .; v_gene: TRBV7-3; CDR3aa: CASSSGRWSTDTQYF; CDR3nt: TGTGCCAGCAGCTCAGGACGGTGGAGCACAGATACGCAGTATTTT